This T cell receptor beta chain was observed in a study of T cell changes during pregnancy in multiple sclerosis. With V trimmed by 8 bases and J by 2 bases, 14 bases remained unmatched. Germline V gene data show CDR1 as ENHRY and CDR2 as SYGVKD. The CDR3 length is 16 residues. Profiled with immunoSEQ multiplex PCR; TCRdb holds only in-frame clones, not every one. The sample consists of about 36,000 clones, 93% of them appearing once. The chain carries TRBV10-3 and TRBJ2-5, with 7 bases identical to TRBD2. The TCR originated in a female donor with multiple sclerosis, enrolled in a pregnancy study. Sequenced here: CD4+ T cells from peripheral blood mononuclear cells, sampled in the first trimester of pregnancy. The CDR3 protein is CAIRPGGLWGQETQYF. CDR3 bases: TGTGCCATCCGGCCGGGAGGCCTATGGGGGCAAGAGACCCAGTACTTC.